A single sample gave rise to the 15 T cell receptor beta chains below, sequenced in a study of blood T cell repertoires in COVID-19. Here immunoSEQ multiplex PCR was the method, and the copy in TCRdb shows in-frame clones only, minus some. The sample lists tens of thousands of clones, just over 85% occurring once. Material for sequencing was peripheral blood. Receptors were obtained from a human donor in a cohort sampled during active COVID-19.

V and J are TRBV6-6 and TRBJ2-5, with 8 bases fitting TRBD2. In germline, CDR1 is MNHNY, CDR2 SVGAGI (reference sequence). V gave up 1 base and J gave up 4 bases; unmatched junction bases: 5. The CDR3 is made up of 15 amino acids. CDR3 in amino acids: CASSYLSGGGETQYF. CDR3 bases: TGTGCCAGCAGTTACTTAAGCGGGGGCGGAGAGACCCAGTACTTC.

This sequence joins TRBV11-2 and TRBJ2-2; 8 bases map to TRBD1. This CDR3 contains 15 residues. Germline-derived CDR1 and CDR2 are SGHAT and FQNNGV. Trimming took 10 bases from V and 1 from J; bases not matched to a gene: 8. The CDR3 DNA is TGTGCCACCCCCCCGGGACAGGTGAACACCGGGGAGCTGTTTTTT. Its protein is CATPPGQVNTGELFF.

The chain employs TRBV29-1 and TRBJ2-1; 7 bases agree with TRBD1. This CDR3 comprises 15 residues. CDR1 SQVTM and CDR2 ANQGSEA come from the germline V gene. Trimming took 0 bases from V and 4 from J; bases not matched to a gene: 6. The DNA for the CDR3 is TGCAGCGTTGAAGATGGAAGGGGGCTTTACAATGAGCAGTTCTTC. Residues: CSVEDGRGLYNEQFF.

The rearrangement joins TRBV7-2 to TRBJ2-3, with 14 bases identical to TRBD2. CDR1 SGHTA and CDR2 FQGNSA come from the germline V gene. V lost 5 bases to trimming and J lost 0 bases; unmatched junction nucleotides: 4. This CDR3 region has 17 residues. The CDR3 DNA follows: TGTGCCAGCAGCCGGACTAGCGGGAGGACCAGCACAGATACGCAGTATTTT. It codes for CASSRTSGRTSTDTQYF.

The CDR3 DNA follows: TGTGCCAGCACCGCCAGGGGTAATAGCAATCAGCCCCAGCATTTT. Encoded protein: CASTARGNSNQPQHF. The chain links TRBV27 to TRBJ1-5; D might be TRBD1 (6 bases). Germline V lookup: CDR1 MNHEY, CDR2 SMNVEV (reference sequence). CDR3 length: 15 amino acids. With 7 bases removed from V and 0 bases from J, the gap between germline ends came to 13 bases.

This chain uses TRBV6-5 with TRBJ2-2, with TRBD1 identical over 8 bases. V lost 7 bases, J lost 3 bases, and 7 bases stayed unmatched. This CDR3 spans 15 amino acids. CDR1 is MNHEY, CDR2 SVGAGI, per germline. CDR3 bases: TGTGCCAGCAATAGTGACAGGGGAGACACCGGGGAGCTGTTTTTT. Its protein is CASNSDRGDTGELFF.

The chain combines TRBV10-1 with TRBJ1-5, with D perhaps matching TRBD1 (5 bases). Trimming removed 6 bases from V and 1 base from J, with 7 bases in between. The CDR3 spans 13 residues. Germline CDR1 reads WNHNN; CDR2 reads SYGVQD (reference sequence). CDR3 nucleotide sequence: TGCGCCAGCAGAGGGGAAAGCAATCAGCCCCAGCATTTT. Translation gives CASRGESNQPQHF.

This clone was recorded only once. The chain links TRBV6-2 or TRBV6-3 to TRBJ2-5; possible D gene TRBD2, 6 bases. In germline, CDR1 is MNHEY, CDR2 SVGEGT. This CDR3 contains 14 residues. V was pared by 2 bases and J by 1 base, with 8 bases between. The CDR3 sequence: CASSYGGAQETQYF. Here the CDR3 DNA reads TGTGCCAGCAGTTACGGAGGGGCCCAAGAGACCCAGTACTTC.

J is TRBJ2-7 and V is TRBV5-1; TRBD2 is a possible D gene (6 bases). Germline V gene lookup returns CDR1 SGHRS and CDR2 YFSETQ. Trimming cost V 0 bases and J 1 base, with 8 bases left between them. The CDR3 is made up of 14 amino acids. In DNA, the CDR3 is TGCGCCAGCAGCTTGGGGGCGGGGTCCTACGAGCAGTACTTC. Translation gives CASSLGAGSYEQYF. Full variable domain (rest looked up from reference TRBV5-1 and TRBJ2-7): KAGVTQTPRYLIKTRGQQVTLSCSPISGHRSVSWYQQTPGQGLQFLFEYFSETQRNKGNFPGRFSGRQFSNSRSEMNVSTLELGDSALYLCASSLGAGSYEQYFGPGTRLTVT.

The chain combines TRBV7-2 with TRBJ2-2; 8 bases line up with TRBD2. From germline, CDR1 is SGHTA and CDR2 FQGNSA. With 6 bases clipped from V and 7 bases from J, the junction kept 7 bases outside the gene matches. This CDR3 region has 14 residues. The CDR3 loop reads CASRQALAGGELFF. The CDR3 bases are TGTGCCAGCAGACAAGCGCTAGCGGGCGGGGAGCTGTTTTTT.

This clone is a singleton in its sample. This chain joins TRBV6-2 or TRBV6-3 and TRBJ1-2, with D possibly being TRBD1 (6 bases). V lost 2 bases and J 2 bases, leaving 9 bases between the germline ends. This CDR3 has 14 residues. Per the germline V gene, CDR1 is MNHEY and CDR2 is SVGEGT. DNA of the CDR3: TGTGCCAGCAGTTACGGGACACAGAACTATGGCTACACCTTC. Protein: CASSYGTQNYGYTF.

The CDR3 DNA is TGTGCCAGCGCGACCAGACTTGGAGATACGCAGTATTTT. Its protein product is CASATRLGDTQYF. The rearrangement joins TRBV14 to TRBJ2-3; D remains unclear. Trimming cost V 8 bases and J 5 bases, with 14 bases left between them. The length of the CDR3 is 13 residues. The V gene's germline CDR1 is SGHDN and CDR2 FVKESK.

This chain connects TRBV5-1 to TRBJ1-1; weak D call: TRBD1 (5 bases). The V gene lost 0 bases and the J gene lost 0 bases, with 9 bases spanning the gap. There are 15 residues in the CDR3. CDR1 SGHRS and CDR2 YFSETQ come from the germline V gene. The CDR3 sequence is CASSLAGIVNTEAFF. DNA for the CDR3: TGCGCCAGCAGCTTGGCAGGGATAGTGAACACTGAAGCTTTCTTT.

The rearrangement joins TRBV5-6 to TRBJ2-3, with 7 bases that match TRBD1. The germline V gene has CDR1 SGHDT and CDR2 YYEEEE. Trimming removed 5 bases from V and 0 bases from J; junction bases left unmatched: 6. There are 15 residues in the CDR3. The CDR3 DNA follows: TGTGCCAGCAGGACGACAGGGCTTAGCACAGATACGCAGTATTTT. Translating gives CASRTTGLSTDTQYF. The entire variable domain, with the rest obtained from reference TRBV5-6 and TRBJ2-3, is as follows: DAGVTQSPTHLIKTRGQQVTLRCSPKSGHDTVSWYQQALGQGPQFIFQYYEEEERQRGNFPDRFSGHQFPNYSSELNVNALLLGDSALYLCASRTTGLSTDTQYFGPGTRLTVL.

The chain couples TRBV7-9 to TRBJ1-4; 7 nucleotides align to TRBD1. Germline lookup yields CDR1 SEHNR and CDR2 FQNEAQ (reference sequence). The CDR3 is made up of 15 amino acids. Trimming at V came to 5 bases and at J to 8 bases, leaving 11 bases not matched to a gene. CDR3 residues: CASSPAGTVREKLFF. Written as DNA, the CDR3 is TGTGCCAGCAGCCCCGCCGGGACAGTGAGAGAAAAACTGTTTTTT. The full variable domain, its missing parts supplied by reference TRBV7-9 and TRBJ1-4, is DTGVSQNPRHKITKRGQNVTFRCDPISEHNRLYWYRQTLGQGPEFLTYFQNEAQLEKSRLLSDRFSAERPKGSFSTLEIQRTEQGDSAMYLCASSPAGTVREKLFFGSGTQLSVL.